This TCR beta chain comes out of a study of naive and memory T cell subsets. Both TRBC1 and TRBC2 were covered by a beta constant-region primer of two equimolar oligonucleotides. Nested alpha and beta constant-region primers with the SP2 primer drove four PCR rounds on ligated cDNA. Using its own MiXCR run on the UMI-ligation and nested PCR reads, TCRdb lists one record per CDR3 protein. The sample consists of about 85,000 distinct CDR3 sequences, around 14% of them appearing once. CD4 T cells were positively selected, then CD8 T cells from the CD4-negative fraction. Trimming took off 2 bases at V and 6 bases at J, with 27 bases between the two ends. CDR3 size: 19 residues. CDR1 and CDR2 (germline): MNHEY, SVGEGT. This clonotype is labeled as medium-sized. Its antigen is currently unknown. Whole-study results and caveats: Gini index rose across naive, CM, EM and EMRA in CD4 and CD8. RNA-based TCR counts may shift with T cell activation and differentiation.

Specimen: central memory CD4+ T cells from blood. The genes are TRBV6-2 or TRBV6-3 and TRBJ2-3; a possible D gene is TRBD2 (5 bases). The source of this sequence is a human donor in good health. The CDR3 sequence: CASSYESGNEQVNTDTQYF. The DNA for the CDR3 is TGTGCCAGCAGTTACGAGAGCGGAAACGAACAAGTAAACACGGATACGCAGTATTTT.